This entry lists 13 T cell receptor beta chains sequenced from one sample in a study of OX40 agonist ivuxolimab in advanced cancers. Clones were read by immunoSEQ multiplex PCR, and TCRdb kept only the in-frame ones, dropping some. The repertoire consists of tens of thousands of clones, with about 89% occurring once and the leading ten covering roughly 5.2%. Material: CD4+ or CD8+ T cells sorted from blood, obtained in a trial of the OX40 agonist ivuxolimab. The receptors here all came from an adult with an advanced solid tumor such as melanoma, head and neck, liver or kidney cancer.

With regard to this clone: The junction and the germline gene differ at one end; a read error may be behind it. The rearrangement joins TRBV5-5 to TRBJ2-5; TRBD1 aligns across 9 bases. The CDR3 runs to 13 residues. The germline V gene has CDR1 SGHKS and CDR2 YYEKEE (reference sequence). The CDR3 DNA reads TGTGCCAGCAGCGGGACAGGGCAAGGGACCCAGTACTTC. Encoded protein: CASSGTGQGTQYF. Variable domain in full (rest from reference TRBV5-5 and TRBJ2-5): DAGVTQSPTHLIKTRGQQVTLRCSPISGHKSVSWYQQVLGQGPQFIFQYYEKEERGRGNFPDRFSARQFPNYSSELNVNALLLGDSALYLCASSGTGQGTQYFGPGTRLLVL.

The rearrangement links TRBV10-3 to TRBJ2-3, with D hard to call. Germline CDR1 reads ENHRY; CDR2 reads SYGVKD. The CDR3 runs 14 residues. V lost 2 bases to trimming and J lost 6 bases, with 12 bases between them. The CDR3 spells CAISEPPMGDTQYF. CDR3 DNA sequence: TGTGCCATCAGTGAGCCCCCTATGGGGGATACGCAGTATTTT.

The chain joins TRBV19 to TRBJ1-2, with D unresolved. Trimming removed 10 bases from V and 8 bases from J, with 23 bases in between. This CDR3 spans 14 amino acids. Germline CDR1 and CDR2: LNHDA and SQIVND (reference sequence). CDR3 bases: TGTGCCACCAAAAGGGAGAGATCAGCGGGGGGCTACACCTTC. Its protein product is CATKRERSAGGYTF.

The rearrangement links TRBV5-5 to TRBJ1-1; 9 bases agree with TRBD1. J was trimmed by 4 bases and V by 2 bases; bases with no gene match: 3. CDR1 is SGHKS, CDR2 YYEKEE, per germline (reference sequence). The CDR3 sequence is 14 residues long. Here the CDR3 reads CASSFGQGFTEAFF. The CDR3 DNA sequence: TGTGCCAGCAGCTTCGGACAGGGGTTCACTGAAGCTTTCTTT.

The chain couples TRBV5-4 to TRBJ2-3, with 12 bases aligning to TRBD2. The length of the CDR3 is 16 residues. Germline CDR1 reads SGHNT; CDR2 reads YYREEE (reference sequence). V was pared by 3 bases and J by 4 bases, with 6 bases of the junction left unmatched. CDR3 sequence: CASSSKLAGGSDTQYF. The CDR3 DNA follows: TGTGCCAGCAGCTCCAAACTAGCGGGAGGCTCAGATACGCAGTATTTT.

This sequence joins TRBV4-1 and TRBJ1-1; D remains unclear. The CDR3 is made up of 14 amino acids. The germline V gene has CDR1 MGHRA and CDR2 YSYEKL. V was trimmed by 7 bases and J by 1 base, leaving 13 bases between them. The CDR3 DNA sequence: TGCGCCAGCAAAGGCCTACTCAAGAACACTGAAGCTTTCTTT. Translated, it gives CASKGLLKNTEAFF.

The DNA for the CDR3 is TGTGCCAGCAGCCATCGATTGGGGACGGGCAGCTCCTACAATGAGCAGTTCTTC. Translated, it gives CASSHRLGTGSSYNEQFF. This chain links TRBV14 with TRBJ2-1, with D possibly being TRBD1 or TRBD2 (5 bases each). The CDR3 is 18 amino acids. Trimming shortened V by 3 bases and J by 0 bases, and 18 bases separated the two germline ends. Germline V gene data show CDR1 as SGHDN and CDR2 as FVKESK.

The chain has TRBV28 and TRBJ2-5; D uncertain. This CDR3 is 12 amino acids long. Germline V lookup: CDR1 MDHEN, CDR2 SYDVKM. V gave up 3 bases and J gave up 5 bases, with 7 bases separating them. The CDR3 nucleotides are TGTGCCAGCAGTTTGGGTCACGAGACCCAGTACTTC. It encodes CASSLGHETQYF. The whole variable domain, remainder taken from reference TRBV28 and TRBJ2-5, is DVKVTQSSRYLVKRTGEKVFLECVQDMDHENMFWYRQDPGLGLRLIYFSYDVKMKEKGDIPEGYSVSREKKERFSLILESASTNQTSMYLCASSLGHETQYFGPGTRLLVL.

The sample holds one count of this clone. The chain couples TRBV28 to TRBJ2-7; 7 bases map to TRBD1. The CDR3 spans 13 residues. Germline-derived CDR1 and CDR2 are MDHEN and SYDVKM. After removal of 3 bases from V and 9 bases from J, the junction contained 8 bases not matched to a gene. The CDR3: CASSFRTGQGQYF. The CDR3 DNA is TGTGCCAGCAGTTTCCGGACAGGCCAAGGGCAGTACTTC.

As regards this clone: This CDR3 is also generated by other DNA sequences in the sample. The rearrangement joins TRBV4-2 to TRBJ1-6, with a weak D call TRBD1 (6 bases). The germline CDR1 and CDR2 sequences are LGHNA and YNFKEQ. Trimming stripped 3 bases from V and 7 bases from J, with 16 bases between. The CDR3 runs to 16 residues. The CDR3 protein is CASSQVGGRRNSPLHF. DNA of the CDR3: TGTGCCAGCAGCCAGGTAGGGGGGCGTCGGAATTCACCCCTCCACTTT.

The chain combines TRBV18 with TRBJ2-3; 7 nucleotides line up with TRBD2. The CDR3 length is 16 residues. Germline CDR1 reads KGHSH; CDR2 reads LQKENI. J gave up 3 bases and V 6 bases, and 12 bases lay outside the gene matches. DNA for the CDR3: TGTGCCAGCTCCCCTGGAACAAGACTAGCAACAGATACGCAGTATTTT. The encoded protein is CASSPGTRLATDTQYF.

This chain uses TRBV5-6 with TRBJ2-3; 9 bases align to TRBD1. The germline CDR1 and CDR2 sequences are SGHDT and YYEEEE. The CDR3 spans 17 residues. Trimming removed 3 bases from V and 6 bases from J; junction bases left unmatched: 14. The CDR3 here is CASSSSRMGQGWDTQYF. The DNA for the CDR3 is TGTGCCAGCAGCTCATCAAGGATGGGACAGGGTTGGGATACGCAGTATTTT.

This sequence joins TRBV30 and TRBJ1-6; 7 bases agree with TRBD1. Unmatched junction bases numbered 5, after V lost 0 bases and J lost 6 bases. This CDR3 has 15 residues. CDR1 is GTSNPN and CDR2 is SVGIG in the germline V gene (reference sequence). This chain's CDR3 is CAWSVRGQTNSPLHF. CDR3 nucleotide sequence: TGTGCCTGGAGTGTACGGGGACAGACTAATTCACCCCTCCACTTT.